This T cell receptor (beta chain) stems from a study of blood T cell repertoires in COVID-19. Study summary: Specimens from acute and convalescent COVID-19 originated in the United States, Italy and Spain. PBMCs, B-cell-depleted T cells, or T cells provided the cDNA or gDNA that made up the material.

The V and J ends lost 6 bases and 8 bases respectively, with 17 bases between them. Germline-derived CDR1 and CDR2 are MDHEN and SYDVKM. The CDR3 contains 14 residues. The table came from immunoSEQ multiplex PCR; TCRdb's copy has only in-frame clones and leaves some out. The data contain about 91,000 clones, 88% of them singletons. Sequenced: peripheral blood. This receptor was taken from a woman older than 75 with active COVID-19. V is TRBV28 and J is TRBJ2-1; perhaps TRBD1 as D (5 bases). This CDR3 is CASSGHYGLDEQFF. DNA for the CDR3: TGTGCCAGCAGCGGACACTATGGTCTAGATGAGCAGTTCTTC.